This is a list of T cell receptor beta chains from one sample in a study of CD8 T cells in ankylosing spondylitis. TCRdb processed the 5' RACE reads anew with MiXCR; each CDR3 protein has one entry. Counted here are fewer than 650,000 distinct CDR3 sequences, roughly 13% occurring once; the ten biggest clones make up about 6.5%. The sequencing input was blood, either unsorted or a sorted T cell fraction (not recorded which). The receptor source for this set is a male donor with ankylosing spondylitis. Both conserved end residues are part of each CDR3. Fields, in order: D gene, V gene, J gene, CDR3 protein. The D gene is left open where the match is weak.

d_call: .
v_call: TRBV6-1
j_call: TRBJ2-7
cdr3_aa: CASSQMSTGEGYEQYF

d_call: .
v_call: TRBV27
j_call: TRBJ2-2
cdr3_aa: CASSLLGRNTGELFF

d_call: .
v_call: TRBV30
j_call: TRBJ1-5
cdr3_aa: CAWSIGGGNQPQHF

d_call: .
v_call: TRBV4-1
j_call: TRBJ1-5
cdr3_aa: CASSQVLTGEPQHF

d_call: .
v_call: TRBV5-1
j_call: TRBJ1-3
cdr3_aa: CASNLGTGNTIYF

d_call: .
v_call: TRBV7-9
j_call: TRBJ1-1
cdr3_aa: CASSFVFEAFF

d_call: TRBD2
v_call: TRBV6-2/TRBV6-3
j_call: TRBJ2-5
cdr3_aa: CASSFGTSGRSTQYF

d_call: TRBD2
v_call: TRBV20-1
j_call: TRBJ2-1
cdr3_aa: CSARPGTMINEQFF

d_call: .
v_call: TRBV20-1
j_call: TRBJ2-7
cdr3_aa: CSARVGQSYEQYF

d_call: .
v_call: TRBV29-1
j_call: TRBJ2-6
cdr3_aa: CSVEDLGSKAWSGANVLTF

d_call: TRBD1
v_call: TRBV27
j_call: TRBJ1-1
cdr3_aa: CASSLFARQGGGTEAFF

d_call: TRBD2
v_call: TRBV7-2
j_call: TRBJ2-1
cdr3_aa: CASSLDTSGAHNEQFF

d_call: .
v_call: TRBV2
j_call: TRBJ2-1
cdr3_aa: CAGSSYNEQFF

d_call: .
v_call: TRBV14
j_call: TRBJ2-3
cdr3_aa: CASGQLGLRGDTQYF

d_call: .
v_call: TRBV18
j_call: TRBJ2-1
cdr3_aa: CASSPTGEQFF

d_call: .
v_call: TRBV20-1
j_call: TRBJ2-7
cdr3_aa: CSAVAGTSSYEQYF

d_call: .
v_call: TRBV20-1
j_call: TRBJ2-1
cdr3_aa: CSASSNNEQFF

d_call: .
v_call: TRBV5-1
j_call: TRBJ2-5
cdr3_aa: CASSLGVGRAEETQYF

d_call: .
v_call: TRBV7-8
j_call: TRBJ2-7
cdr3_aa: CASSLTNANEQYF

d_call: .
v_call: TRBV7-6
j_call: TRBJ2-7
cdr3_aa: CASSSDAGTRPYEQYF

d_call: .
v_call: TRBV12-3/TRBV12-4
j_call: TRBJ2-3
cdr3_aa: CASSLFGTSTDTQYF

d_call: TRBD1
v_call: TRBV5-1
j_call: TRBJ1-1
cdr3_aa: CASNQGALNTEAFF

d_call: TRBD2
v_call: TRBV5-1
j_call: TRBJ2-3
cdr3_aa: CASSRDYASTDTQYF

d_call: .
v_call: TRBV6-2/TRBV6-3
j_call: TRBJ1-5
cdr3_aa: CAAGEWPQHF

d_call: TRBD1
v_call: TRBV7-2
j_call: TRBJ1-3
cdr3_aa: CASSSTGGGGNTIYF

d_call: .
v_call: TRBV15
j_call: TRBJ2-6
cdr3_aa: CATSRPSGLASSGANVLTF